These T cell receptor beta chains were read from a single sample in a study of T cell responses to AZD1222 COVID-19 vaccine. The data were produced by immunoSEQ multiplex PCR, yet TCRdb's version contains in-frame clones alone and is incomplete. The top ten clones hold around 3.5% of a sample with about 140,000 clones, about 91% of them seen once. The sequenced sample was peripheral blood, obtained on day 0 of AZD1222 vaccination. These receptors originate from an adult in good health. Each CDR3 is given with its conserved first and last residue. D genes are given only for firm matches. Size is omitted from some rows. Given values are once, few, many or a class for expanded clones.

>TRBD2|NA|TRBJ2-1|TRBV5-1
CASGVAGGYNEQFF
TGCGCCAGCGGGGTAGCGGGCGGTTACAATGAGCAGTTCTTC
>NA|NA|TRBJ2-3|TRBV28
CASSLGGGTDTQYF
TGTGCCAGCAGTTTGGGCGGGGGCACAGATACGCAGTATTTT
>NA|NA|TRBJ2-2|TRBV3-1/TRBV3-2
CASSQVRTTGELFF
TGTGCCAGCAGCCAAGTACGGACCACCGGGGAGCTGTTTTTT
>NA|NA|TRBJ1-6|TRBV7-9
CASSLGGFESSPLHF
TGTGCCAGCAGCTTAGGGGGGTTTGAGAGTTCACCCCTCCACTTT
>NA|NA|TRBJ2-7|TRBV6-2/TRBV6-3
CASSPVSGAIAYEQYF
TGTGCCAGCAGCCCGGTGTCTGGGGCGATAGCCTACGAGCAGTACTTC
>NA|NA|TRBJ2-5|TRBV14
CASSQDRSAYQETQYF
TGTGCCAGCAGCCAAGACAGGTCGGCATACCAAGAGACCCAGTACTTC
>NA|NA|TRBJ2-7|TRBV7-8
CASSLVEVSYEQYF
TGTGCCAGCAGCTTAGTTGAGGTCTCCTACGAGCAGTACTTC
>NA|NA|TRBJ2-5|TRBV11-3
CASSLGGEPRGETQYF
TGTGCCAGCAGCTTAGGCGGGGAGCCACGGGGGGAGACCCAGTACTTC
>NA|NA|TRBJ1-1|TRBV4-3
CASSRTRGYSLVTEAFF
TGCGCCAGCAGCCGTACGCGAGGGTACAGCCTCGTAACTGAAGCTTTCTTT
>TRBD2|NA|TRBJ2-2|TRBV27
CASTDSGAYSGELFF
TGTGCCAGCACGGATAGCGGGGCGTATAGCGGGGAGCTGTTTTTT
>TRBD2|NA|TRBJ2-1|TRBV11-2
CASSFAGAPVQFF
TGTGCCAGCAGCTTCGCGGGAGCCCCCGTACAGTTCTTC
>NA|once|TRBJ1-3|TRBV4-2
CASSQDGGSGNTIYF
TGTGCCAGCAGCCAAGATGGGGGATCTGGAAACACCATATATTTT
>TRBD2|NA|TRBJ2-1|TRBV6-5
CASSYSAGGSYNEQFF
TGTGCCAGCAGTTACTCCGCGGGAGGATCCTACAATGAGCAGTTCTTC
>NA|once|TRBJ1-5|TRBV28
CASSSPLLSNQPQHF
TGTGCCAGCAGTTCACCGCTACTTAGCAATCAGCCCCAGCATTTT
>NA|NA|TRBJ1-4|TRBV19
CASSTRTGGEKLFF
TGTGCCAGTAGTACCCGTACCGGGGGTGAAAAACTGTTTTTT
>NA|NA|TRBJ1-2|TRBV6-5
CASSPPFRSDGYTF
TGTGCCAGCAGTCCCCCCTTTAGGTCGGACGGCTACACCTTC
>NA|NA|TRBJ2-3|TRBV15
CATSRGGDSRTDTQYF
TGTGCCACCAGCAGAGGGGGGGACTCCCGCACAGATACGCAGTATTTT
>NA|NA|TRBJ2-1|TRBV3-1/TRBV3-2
CARIPFGRRYEQFF
TGTGCCAGGATCCCTTTTGGGAGGAGATATGAGCAGTTCTTC
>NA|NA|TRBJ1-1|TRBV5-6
CASSLIRNTEAFF
TGTGCCAGCAGCCTGATTAGGAACACTGAAGCTTTCTTT
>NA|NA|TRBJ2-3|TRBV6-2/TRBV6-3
CASSSARVGDTQYF
TGTGCCAGCAGTTCCGCACGGGTGGGAGATACGCAGTATTTT
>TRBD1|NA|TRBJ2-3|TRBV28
CASRATGTGNWDTQYF
TGTGCCAGCAGAGCTACCGGGACAGGAAATTGGGATACGCAGTATTTT
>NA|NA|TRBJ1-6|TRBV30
CAWKRSNSPLHF
TGTGCCTGGAAGCGTTCGAATTCACCCCTCCACTTT
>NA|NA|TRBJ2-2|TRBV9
CASSPSLSGVNGELFF
TGTGCCAGCAGCCCATCCCTTAGTGGGGTGAACGGGGAGCTGTTTTTT
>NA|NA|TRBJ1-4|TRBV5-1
CASSRTATNEKLFF
TGCGCCAGCAGCAGGACCGCAACTAATGAAAAACTGTTTTTT
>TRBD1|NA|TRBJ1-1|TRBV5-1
CASSSTGIDNTEAFF
TGCGCCAGCAGCTCGACAGGGATCGACAACACTGAAGCTTTCTTT
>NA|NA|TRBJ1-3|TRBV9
CASSPRRLLDTIYF
TGTGCCAGCAGCCCCAGACGGCTTCTGGACACCATATATTTT
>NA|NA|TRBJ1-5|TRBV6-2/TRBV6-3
CASSSVYNLRPQHF
TGTGCCAGCAGTTCCGTATATAACCTTCGACCCCAGCATTTT
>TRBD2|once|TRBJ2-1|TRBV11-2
CASSPRTSGKNEQFF
TGTGCCAGCAGCCCTCGGACTAGCGGGAAAAATGAGCAGTTCTTC
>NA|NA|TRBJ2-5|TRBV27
CASSLRGQETQYF
TGTGCCAGCAGCTTACGAGGACAAGAGACCCAGTACTTC
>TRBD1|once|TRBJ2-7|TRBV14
CASSQGLGQVSYEQYF
TGTGCCAGCAGCCAAGGTCTCGGACAGGTGTCCTACGAGCAGTACTTC
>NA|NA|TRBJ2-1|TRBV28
CASSLRQIGYNEQFF
TGTGCCAGCAGTTTAAGACAGATAGGGTACAATGAGCAGTTCTTC
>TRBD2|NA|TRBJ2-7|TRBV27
CASRQGLAETYEQYF
TGTGCCAGCAGACAGGGACTAGCTGAGACATACGAGCAGTACTTC
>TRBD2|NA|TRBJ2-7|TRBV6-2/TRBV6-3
CASSTFREGYEQYF
TGTGCCAGCAGTACATTCAGGGAGGGCTACGAGCAGTACTTC
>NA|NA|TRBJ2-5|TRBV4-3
CASSQRLGETQYF
TGCGCCAGCAGCCAAAGATTAGGGGAGACCCAGTACTTC
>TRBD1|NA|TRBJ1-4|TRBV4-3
CASSQARGGGFEKLFF
TGCGCCAGCAGCCAAGCCAGAGGGGGCGGGTTTGAAAAACTGTTTTTT
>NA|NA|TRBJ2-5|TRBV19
CASRRQEQETQYF
TGTGCCAGTAGACGACAGGAACAAGAGACCCAGTACTTC
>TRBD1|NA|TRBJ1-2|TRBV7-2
CASSPGTGGAYGYTF
TGTGCCAGCAGCCCAGGGACAGGGGGCGCCTATGGCTACACCTTC
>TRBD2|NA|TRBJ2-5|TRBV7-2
CASSGRLAGPQETQYF
TGTGCCAGCAGCGGGAGACTAGCGGGACCACAAGAGACCCAGTACTTC
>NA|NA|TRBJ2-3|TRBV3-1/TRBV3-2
CASSPIFTDTQYF
TGTGCCAGCAGTCCCATATTCACAGATACGCAGTATTTT
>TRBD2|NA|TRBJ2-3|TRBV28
CASSSAGRTDTQYF
TGTGCCAGCAGTTCCGCCGGGAGGACAGATACGCAGTATTTT
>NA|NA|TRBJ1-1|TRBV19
CASSTLNTEAFF
TGTGCCAGTAGTACCTTAAACACTGAAGCTTTCTTT
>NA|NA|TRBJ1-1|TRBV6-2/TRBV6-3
CASSPTLLLAGANTEAFF
TGTGCCAGCAGTCCCACCTTGTTACTCGCAGGAGCGAACACTGAAGCTTTCTTT
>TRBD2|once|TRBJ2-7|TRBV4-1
CASSQGNGRAYEQYF
TGCGCCAGCAGCCAAGGTAACGGGAGGGCCTACGAGCAGTACTTC
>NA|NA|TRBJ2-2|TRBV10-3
CAITDARGSNTGELFF
TGTGCCATCACGGACGCAAGGGGGTCGAACACCGGGGAGCTGTTTTTT
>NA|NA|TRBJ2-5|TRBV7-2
CASSLGLRGPGKYF
TGTGCCAGCAGCTTAGGCTTACGAGGCCCTGGAAAGTACTTC
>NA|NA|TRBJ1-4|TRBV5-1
CASSLSAGSGEKLFF
TGCGCCAGCAGCTTGTCTGCAGGTTCCGGGGAAAAACTGTTTTTT
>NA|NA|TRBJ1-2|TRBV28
CASRRPGSVPYGYTF
TGTGCCAGCAGACGCCCCGGCTCTGTACCCTATGGCTACACCTTC
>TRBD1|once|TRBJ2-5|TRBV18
CASSPGTGDGETQYF
TGTGCCAGCTCACCAGGGACAGGGGACGGAGAGACCCAGTACTTC
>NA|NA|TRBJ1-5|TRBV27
CASSSLQVEQPQHF
TGTGCCAGCAGTTCCCTACAGGTTGAGCAGCCCCAGCATTTT
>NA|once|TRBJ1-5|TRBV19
CASSIIYSNQPQHF
TGTGCCAGTAGTATAATCTATAGCAATCAGCCCCAGCATTTT
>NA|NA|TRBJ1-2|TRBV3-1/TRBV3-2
CASSQVKRQDRGEGYTF
TGTGCCAGCAGCCAAGTTAAAAGACAGGACCGTGGCGAAGGCTACACCTTC
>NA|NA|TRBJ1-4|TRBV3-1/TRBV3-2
CASSQRGGNEKLFF
TGTGCCAGCAGCCAAAGGGGGGGGAATGAAAAACTGTTTTTT
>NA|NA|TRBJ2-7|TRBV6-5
CASSSLDWSSEQYF
TGTGCCAGCAGTTCATTAGACTGGAGCTCGGAGCAGTACTTC
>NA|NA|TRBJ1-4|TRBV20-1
CSARRGKLFF
TGCAGTGCTAGACGGGGAAAACTGTTTTTT
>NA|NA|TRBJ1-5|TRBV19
CASQIGVINQPQHF
TGTGCCAGCCAAATTGGCGTTATCAATCAGCCCCAGCATTTT
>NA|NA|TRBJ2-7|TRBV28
CASSPLGQGWEQYF
TGTGCCAGCAGTCCCCTGGGGCAGGGGTGGGAGCAGTACTTC